Given below is one TCR beta chain in context. This clonotype was observed at least ten times. Its cognate antigen has yet to be identified. No much larger clone exists at a distance of one base, and base qualities are not known. The sample belongs to a study of human T cells and chemical hapten exposure (dated by TCRdb to about 2021). As for the study more broadly: For sensitization, 2% DPC in acetone was applied to a 2 cm by 2 cm area of upper inner arm skin. Patients additionally received weekly therapeutic DPC doses to the scalp throughout the approximately 22-week study period. Patch testing was performed on the upper back with Finn chambers containing 0.01% DPC, and the patch tests were scored after 6 days according to International Contact Dermatitis Research Group standards. The mostly female patient cohort included alopecia areata with under or over 50% scalp involvement, alopecia totalis and alopecia universalis. Libraries were pooled for sequencing, and per-sample TCR yields varied mainly because of small differences in library volumes within the pool. Peripheral blood TCR repertoire changes were tracked in vivo in alopecia patients during primary and secondary sensitization to the hapten diphenylcyclopropenone (DPC). Blood samples were taken from patients before sensitization (week 0) and then at 2, 6 and about 24 weeks after DPC sensitization. Blood for TCR sequencing was provided by twenty-nine alopecia patients at one to four time points (pre-sensitization, 2, 6 and 24 weeks).

According to the germline V gene, CDR1 reads SGHRS and CDR2 reads YFSETQ. The CDR3 holds 16 amino acids from the cysteine to the phenylalanine. This entry keeps only the CDR3 DNA: 48 bases, framed from base 1. Trimming at the junction amounts to 1 base on V and 2 bases on J, and the germline ends lie 12 bases apart. Library construction relied on RACE. The listed sequencing device is NextSeq 500. During library preparation, unique molecular identifiers were attached to individual cDNA molecules so that TCRs could be counted in a quantitative, reproducible way. From each blood RNA sample, both TCR alpha and TCR beta chains were sequenced. The study's own analysis went as follows. The median number of TCRs per sample was 95,638, ranging from 23,224 to 690,600. V, J and CDR3 annotation of the TCR reads was carried out using the Decombinator software suite. To make PS versus PT1 abundance plots, every sample was subsampled to the same number of TCRs (28,000). Expanded TCRs were defined as absent before sensitization and observed at least eight times at the 2-week time point. Starting from the raw public reads, TCRdb applied fastp trimming at Q25, assembled clones with MiXCR and retained in-frame beta chains. Each entry is one CDR3 protein sequence, shown with its most common DNA and genes. The V and J calls here are based on TCRdb, not the publication. Recorded for this sample are under 200,000 distinct CDR3 sequences; roughly 15% of them occurred a single time. Jointly, the top ten make up about 1.7% of the sample.

General study outcomes and caveats: Patch test score was positively correlated with the number of PT1 expanded TCRs, with significance at thresholds 8, 16 and 32 but not at 4. DPC sensitization did not change the number of TCRs with a frequency above 1 in 1000, and there was no evidence of changes in global repertoire structure. Expanded TCRs formed significantly more large CDR3 similarity clusters than pre-sensitization or healthy control sets, consistent with antigen-driven responses. Alopecia, a presumed autoimmune disease, was present in all patients, so the immune response of the patients might differ from that of healthy individuals. Repeated subsampling changed both the strength of the expansion versus patch-test correlation and the threshold at which the correlation became significant.

In the paper's terms, the time point label means: patch test 1, 2 weeks after DPC sensitization. The treatment or condition label here, explained by the study, means: therapeutic diphenylcyclopropenone sensitization with weekly scalp DPC. Blood at each patch-test visit was drawn before the patch test was applied. Patients were eligible if aged 18 to 70, diagnosed with alopecia and judged suitable for DPC therapy, and pregnant patients were excluded. Unfractionated whole blood was collected in Tempus Blood RNA tubes, and total RNA was extracted from that blood. This TCR was sampled from a woman in her 30s with alopecia areata. Some clones in this sample may be carry-over from other donors' samples. In this chain, TRBV5-1 is recombined with TRBJ1-4; the D gene identity is not certain. The source was whole blood, collected in connection with sensitization to the hapten diphenylcyclopropenone (DPC). The CDR3 sequence is CASSLNSGGTNEKLFF. At the DNA level, the sequence is TGCGCCAGCAGCTTGAATTCGGGAGGGACTAATGAAAAACTGTTTTTT.